This record covers a single T cell receptor (beta chain). Its target is unknown. Thyroid surgery was performed in patients who had received no treatment beforehand. V was clipped by 6 bases and J by 4 bases, with 10 bases between them. The CDR3 covers 13 residues. CDR1 and CDR2 (germline): SNHLY, FYNNEI. In the study's own analysis: CDR3 was compared across clinicopathological groups, and the resulting differences were used to build a distant-metastasis classifier for papillary thyroid cancer. TCRdb re-called the PCR reads via MiXCR. The V and J calls follow TCRdb's processing rather than the paper's. Here the sample spans fewer than 35,000 clones, around 32% being singletons. The data are from a study of metastatic and nonmetastatic thyroid tumors. Findings and limits, study-wide: A significant increase in TCR beta diversity was reportedly seen in malignant thyroid tumors relative to benign nodules, in blood and tumor.

The chain has TRBV2 and TRBJ1-5; D is unclear. Source material: blood. The source of this sequence is a female donor with papillary thyroid cancer or a benign thyroid nodule (not recorded which). Some clones in this sample may be carry-over from other donors' samples. CDR3 sequence: CASRVHGNQPQHF. CDR3 DNA sequence: TGTGCCAGCAGAGTACACGGGAATCAGCCCCAGCATTTT.